Each of the 5 T cell receptor beta chains below was sequenced from the same sample in a study of OX40 agonist ivuxolimab in advanced cancers. Produced via immunoSEQ multiplex PCR; TCRdb's table is partial and in-frame only. The sample lists roughly 9,500 clones, over 65% occurring once. The material sequenced was CD4+ or CD8+ T cells sorted from blood, taken in a trial of the OX40 agonist ivuxolimab. These TCRs come from an adult with an advanced solid tumor such as melanoma, head and neck, liver or kidney cancer.

The chain has TRBV27 and TRBJ2-7; tentatively, D is TRBD2 (6 bases). The CDR3 covers 14 residues. The ends were cut back, 2 bases at V and 3 bases at J, with 11 bases in the middle. CDR1 MNHEY and CDR2 SMNVEV come from the germline V gene (reference sequence). For the CDR3, the DNA is TGTGCCAGCAGTTTAGGGGCGGGGTTCTACGAGCAGTACTTC. Amino acid sequence: CASSLGAGFYEQYF.

This clone was counted a single time. The chain uses TRBV4-2 and TRBJ2-3, with a weak D call TRBD2 (6 bases). The CDR3 sequence is 16 residues long. Germline-derived CDR1 and CDR2 are LGHNA and YNFKEQ. Trimming pared 0 bases from V and 4 bases from J, leaving 14 bases between. The CDR3 region has the DNA TGTGCCAGCAGCCAAGATAGGGGCGGGACCCCAGATACGCAGTATTTT. Amino acid sequence: CASSQDRGGTPDTQYF.

The chain joins TRBV28 to TRBJ2-1; 7 bases are shared with TRBD1. The CDR3 is 15 residues long. The V gene end was trimmed by 6 bases and the J gene end by 7 bases; junction bases not matched to a gene: 12. Germline V gives CDR1 MDHEN, CDR2 SYDVKM. CDR3: CASSNDREVGNEQFF. The CDR3, as DNA: TGTGCCAGCAGCAATGACAGGGAAGTCGGAAATGAGCAGTTCTTC.

The rearrangement uses TRBV19 and TRBJ2-3; 8 bases are a match to TRBD2. The CDR3 has 16 amino acids. J gave up 2 bases and V 1 base, and 5 bases lay outside the gene matches. Germline lookup yields CDR1 LNHDA and CDR2 SQIVND (reference sequence). The CDR3 loop is CASSIGMGLVTDTQYF. In DNA form, the CDR3 reads TGTGCCAGTAGTATAGGAATGGGACTAGTCACAGATACGCAGTATTTT.

This clone was picked up a small number of times. The V call is TRBV4-1, the J call TRBJ2-1; D may correspond to TRBD1 or TRBD2 (5 bases each). Germline assignment: CDR1 MGHRA and CDR2 YSYEKL. The V end was cut by 4 bases, the J end by 3 bases, with 16 bases between. The CDR3 is 16 residues long. The CDR3 loop is CASSPSGRDGYNEQFF. CDR3 coding DNA: TGCGCCAGCAGCCCCAGCGGCCGGGACGGCTACAATGAGCAGTTCTTC.